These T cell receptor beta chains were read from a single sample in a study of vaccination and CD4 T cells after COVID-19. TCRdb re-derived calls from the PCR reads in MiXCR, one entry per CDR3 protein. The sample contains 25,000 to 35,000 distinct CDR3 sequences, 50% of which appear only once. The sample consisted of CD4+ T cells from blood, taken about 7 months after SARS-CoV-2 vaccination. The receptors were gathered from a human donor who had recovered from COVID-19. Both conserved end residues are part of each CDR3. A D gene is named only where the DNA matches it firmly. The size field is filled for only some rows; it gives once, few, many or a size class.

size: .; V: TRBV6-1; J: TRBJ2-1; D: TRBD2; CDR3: CASTRTSGSYPNEQFF; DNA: TGTGCCAGCACACGGACTAGCGGGAGCTACCCTAATGAGCAGTTCTTC
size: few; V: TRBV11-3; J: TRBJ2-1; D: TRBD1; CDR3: CASSARQGAYNEQFF; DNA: TGTGCCAGCAGCGCCCGACAGGGGGCCTACAATGAGCAGTTCTTC
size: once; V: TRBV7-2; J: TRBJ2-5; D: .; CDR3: CASSSAGRVSETQYF; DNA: TGTGCCAGCAGCTCAGCGGGCAGGGTGAGCGAGACCCAGTACTTC
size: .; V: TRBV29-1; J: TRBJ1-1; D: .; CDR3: CSVERGLGTEAFF; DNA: TGCAGCGTTGAGAGGGGCTTGGGCACTGAAGCTTTCTTT
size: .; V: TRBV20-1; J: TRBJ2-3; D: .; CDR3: CSARGTSTDTQYF; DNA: TGCAGTGCTAGGGGGACAAGCACAGATACGCAGTATTTT
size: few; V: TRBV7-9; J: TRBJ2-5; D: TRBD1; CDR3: CASSYSGGIQETQYF; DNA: TGTGCCAGCAGCTACTCAGGGGGTATCCAAGAGACCCAGTACTTC
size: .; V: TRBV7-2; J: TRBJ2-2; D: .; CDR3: CASSPNGNTGELFF; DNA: TGTGCCAGCAGCCCTAATGGGAACACCGGGGAGCTGTTTTTT
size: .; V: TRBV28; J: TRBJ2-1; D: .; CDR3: CASRQSSNEQFF; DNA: TGTGCCAGCAGGCAGAGCAGCAATGAGCAGTTCTTC
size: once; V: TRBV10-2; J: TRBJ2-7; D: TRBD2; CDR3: CASSDTSGSSYEQYF; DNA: TGCGCCAGCAGTGATACTAGCGGGAGCTCCTACGAGCAGTACTTC
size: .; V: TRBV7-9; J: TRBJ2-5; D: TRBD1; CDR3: CASSTRGLEETQYF; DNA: TGTGCCAGCAGCACCAGGGGGCTGGAGGAGACCCAGTACTTC
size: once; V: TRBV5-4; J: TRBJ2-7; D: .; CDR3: CASSSEQLTYEQYF; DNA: TGTGCCAGCAGCTCCGAACAGTTAACCTACGAGCAGTACTTC
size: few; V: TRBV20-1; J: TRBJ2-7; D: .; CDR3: CSATTERRYYEQYF; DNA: TGCAGTGCGACGACTGAGCGGCGATACTACGAGCAGTACTTC
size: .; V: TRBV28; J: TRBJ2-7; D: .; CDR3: CASSEKQGTNDPYEQYF; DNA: TGTGCCAGCAGTGAAAAACAGGGGACTAACGATCCCTACGAGCAGTACTTC
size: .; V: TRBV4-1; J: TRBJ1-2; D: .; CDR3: CASSQDGGWDYGYTF; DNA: TGCGCCAGCAGCCAAGATGGGGGCTGGGACTATGGCTACACCTTC
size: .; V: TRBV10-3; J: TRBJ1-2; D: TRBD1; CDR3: CAISDTWDSSILYGYTF; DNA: TGTGCCATCAGTGACACATGGGACAGTAGTATCCTCTATGGCTACACCTTC
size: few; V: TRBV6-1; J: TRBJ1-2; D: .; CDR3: CASSELEGATGGYTF; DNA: TGTGCCAGCAGTGAATTGGAGGGCGCGACCGGGGGCTACACCTTC
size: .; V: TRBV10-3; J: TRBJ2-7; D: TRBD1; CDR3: CAISLFRDSTYEQYF; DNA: TGTGCCATCAGCCTATTCCGGGACAGCACCTACGAGCAGTACTTC
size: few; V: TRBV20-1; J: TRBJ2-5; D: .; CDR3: CSARPTLQETQYF; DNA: TGCAGTGCTAGACCGACTCTACAAGAGACCCAGTACTTC
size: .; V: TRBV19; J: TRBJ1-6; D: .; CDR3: CASRGGVGSPLHF; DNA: TGTGCCAGTAGAGGAGGGGTAGGTTCACCCCTCCACTTT
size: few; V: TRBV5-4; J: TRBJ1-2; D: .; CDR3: CASSYDTHYGYTF; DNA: TGTGCCAGCAGTTATGACACGCACTATGGCTACACCTTC
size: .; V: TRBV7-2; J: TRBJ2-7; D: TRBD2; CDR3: CASSLLGTSYEQYF; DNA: TGTGCCAGCAGCTTATTGGGGACTAGCTACGAGCAGTACTTC
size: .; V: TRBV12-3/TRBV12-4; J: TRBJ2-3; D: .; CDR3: CASTHPGPRADTQYF; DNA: TGTGCCAGCACTCATCCCGGGCCCCGGGCAGATACGCAGTATTTT
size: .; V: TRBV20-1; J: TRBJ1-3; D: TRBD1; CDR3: CSARAGGDTIYF; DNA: TGCAGTGCTCGGGCAGGGGGGGACACCATATATTTT
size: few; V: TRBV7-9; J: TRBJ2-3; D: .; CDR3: CASSSYAEGPSTDTQYF; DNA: TGTGCCAGCAGCTCTTACGCCGAGGGACCGAGCACAGATACGCAGTATTTT
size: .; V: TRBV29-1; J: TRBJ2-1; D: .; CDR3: CSVEGARDSYNEQFF; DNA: TGCAGCGTTGAAGGGGCGCGGGACTCCTACAATGAGCAGTTCTTC
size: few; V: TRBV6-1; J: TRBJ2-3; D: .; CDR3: CASSEATQGLPDTQYF; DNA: TGTGCCAGCAGTGAAGCGACACAGGGTTTGCCAGATACGCAGTATTTT
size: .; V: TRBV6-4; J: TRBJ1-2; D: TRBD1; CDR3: CASSSDWATGLEYGYTF; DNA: TGTGCCAGCTCCAGCGACTGGGCGACAGGGTTGGAGTATGGCTACACCTTC
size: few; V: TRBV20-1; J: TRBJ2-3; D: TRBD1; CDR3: CSARTGGRDTQYF; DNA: TGCAGTGCTAGGACAGGGGGCAGGGATACGCAGTATTTT
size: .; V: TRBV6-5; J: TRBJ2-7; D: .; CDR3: CASSYSQDSSYEQYF; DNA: TGTGCCAGCAGTTACTCACAGGACAGCTCCTACGAGCAGTACTTC
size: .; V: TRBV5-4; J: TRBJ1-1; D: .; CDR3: CASSPRLGNTEAFF; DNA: TGTGCCAGCAGCCCCCGGCTAGGGAACACTGAAGCTTTCTTT
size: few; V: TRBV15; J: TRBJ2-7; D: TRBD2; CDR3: CATSSDRLAGLRYEQYF; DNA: TGTGCCACCAGCAGCGACAGACTAGCGGGCCTACGCTACGAGCAGTACTTC
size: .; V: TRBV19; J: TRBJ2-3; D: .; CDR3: CASSRPGEQGDTQYF; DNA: TGTGCCAGTAGTCGTCCGGGAGAGCAAGGGGATACGCAGTATTTT
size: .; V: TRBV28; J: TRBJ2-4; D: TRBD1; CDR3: CASSLWGRGQGSIQYF; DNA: TGTGCCAGCAGTTTATGGGGGAGGGGACAGGGCAGCATTCAGTACTTC
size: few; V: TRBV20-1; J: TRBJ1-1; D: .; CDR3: CSAVQGLKEAFF; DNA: TGCAGTGCTGTACAGGGCCTGAAAGAAGCTTTCTTT
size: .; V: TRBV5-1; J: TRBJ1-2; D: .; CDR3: CASSRRGREGYTF; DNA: TGCGCCAGCAGTCGGAGGGGTCGGGAAGGCTACACCTTC
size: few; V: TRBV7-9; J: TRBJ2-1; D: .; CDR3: CASSWGRGEQFF; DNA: TGTGCCAGCAGTTGGGGACGCGGCGAGCAGTTCTTC
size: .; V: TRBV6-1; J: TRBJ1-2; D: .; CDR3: CASRNRQDYGYTF; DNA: TGTGCCAGCAGAAACAGGCAGGACTATGGCTACACCTTC
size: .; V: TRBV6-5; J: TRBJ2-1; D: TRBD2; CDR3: CASSYTTSGAYNEQFF; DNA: TGTGCCAGCAGTTACACAACTAGCGGGGCCTACAATGAGCAGTTCTTC
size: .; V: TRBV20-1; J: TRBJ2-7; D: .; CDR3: CSASGTSYEQYF; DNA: TGCAGTGCTAGCGGGACCTCCTACGAGCAGTACTTC
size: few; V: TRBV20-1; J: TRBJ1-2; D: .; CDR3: CSARVGIAGKANYGYTF; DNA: TGCAGTGCTAGAGTAGGAATAGCCGGGAAAGCTAACTATGGCTACACCTTC
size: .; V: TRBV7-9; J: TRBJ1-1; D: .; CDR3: CASSFMESAFF; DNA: TGTGCCAGCAGCTTCATGGAATCGGCTTTCTTT
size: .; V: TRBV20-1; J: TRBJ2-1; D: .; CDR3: CSARGPANEQFF; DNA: TGCAGTGCTAGAGGACCCGCCAATGAGCAGTTCTTC
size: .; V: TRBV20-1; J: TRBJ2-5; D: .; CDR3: CSANLQETQYF; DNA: TGCAGTGCTAACCTCCAAGAGACCCAGTACTTC
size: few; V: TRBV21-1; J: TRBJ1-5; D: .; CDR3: CASSKGPQHF; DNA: TGTGCCAGCAGCAAAGGCCCCCAGCATTTT
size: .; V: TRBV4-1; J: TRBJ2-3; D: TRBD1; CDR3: CASSPGTGADTQYF; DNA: TGCGCCAGCAGCCCCGGGACAGGGGCAGATACGCAGTATTTT
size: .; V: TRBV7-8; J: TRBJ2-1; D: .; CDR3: CASSLYVRWAHNEQFF; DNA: TGTGCCAGCAGCTTATACGTCCGTTGGGCTCACAATGAGCAGTTCTTC
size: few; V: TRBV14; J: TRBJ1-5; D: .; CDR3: CASSQDLGAQHF; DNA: TGTGCCAGCAGCCAAGATTTGGGGGCCCAGCATTTT
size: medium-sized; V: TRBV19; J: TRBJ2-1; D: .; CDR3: CASSIDPLGPSYNEQFF; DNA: TGTGCCAGTAGTATAGATCCCTTGGGCCCCTCCTACAATGAGCAGTTCTTC
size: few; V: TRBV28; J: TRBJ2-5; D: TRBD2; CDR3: CASSLESGRETQYF; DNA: TGTGCCAGCAGTTTAGAGAGCGGGAGAGAGACCCAGTACTTC
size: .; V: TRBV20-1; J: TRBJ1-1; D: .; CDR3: CSARDMRGRTEAFF; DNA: TGCAGTGCTAGAGATATGCGGGGACGGACTGAAGCTTTCTTT
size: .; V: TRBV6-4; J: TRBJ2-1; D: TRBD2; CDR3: CASSEIAGGYNEQFF; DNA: TGTGCCAGCAGTGAAATAGCGGGAGGGTACAATGAGCAGTTCTTC